These 22 T cell receptor beta chains were sequenced from one sample in a study of blood T cell repertoires in COVID-19. Assay: immunoSEQ multiplex PCR; the TCRdb copy retains only in-frame clones and omits some. The table has approximately 59,000 clones, approximately 82% seen once. The sequenced sample consisted of peripheral blood. These receptors came from a woman of 80 years or more with acute or convalescent COVID-19.

The chain joins TRBV11-3 to TRBJ1-5; tentatively, D is TRBD1 (5 bases). Germline CDR1 and CDR2: SGHNT and YENEEA. The germline V and J ends were trimmed by 1 base and 5 bases, with 12 bases remaining between them. This CDR3 is 15 amino acids long. CDR3 protein: CASSLVGREDQPQHF. CDR3 in DNA: TGTGCCAGCAGCTTAGTAGGCAGGGAGGATCAGCCCCAGCATTTT.

The chain joins TRBV7-2 to TRBJ1-2; 7 bases are shared with TRBD1. Germline CDR1 SGHTA, CDR2 FQGNSA. The CDR3 extends over 13 amino acids. Unmatched junction bases numbered 4, after V lost 4 bases and J lost 5 bases. The CDR3 is CASSSTGSYGYTF. DNA of the CDR3: TGTGCCAGCAGCTCGACAGGGAGTTATGGCTACACCTTC.

The J gene is TRBJ1-2, the V gene TRBV9; weak D call: TRBD1 (6 bases). The CDR3 is 16 residues long. V was cut by 0 bases and J by 4 bases, with 16 bases left in between. Germline CDR1 is SGDLS and CDR2 is YYNGEE. The CDR3: CASSVVGQNSGYGYTF. The CDR3 nucleotides read TGTGCCAGCAGCGTAGTTGGACAGAACTCTGGCTATGGCTACACCTTC.

This clone showed up just a few times. This chain links TRBV5-1 with TRBJ2-1; no clear D gene. Germline V CDR1 and CDR2: SGHRS, YFSETQ. V lost 0 bases and J 5 bases, leaving 9 bases between the germline ends. The CDR3 length is 14 residues. CDR3 amino acids: CASSLAPLDNEQFF. In DNA, the CDR3 is TGCGCCAGCAGCTTGGCCCCCCTCGACAATGAGCAGTTCTTC.

V is TRBV5-4 and J is TRBJ2-3, with a possible D match to TRBD2 (5 bases). Germline-derived CDR1 and CDR2 are SGHNT and YYREEE (reference sequence). The CDR3 runs 13 residues. V gave up 6 bases and J gave up 2 bases, with 10 bases separating them. CDR3 region: CASTGWDTDTQYF. For the CDR3, the DNA is TGTGCCAGCACGGGGTGGGACACAGATACGCAGTATTTT. The whole variable domain, remainder taken from reference TRBV5-4 and TRBJ2-3, is ETGVTQSPTHLIKTRGQQVTLRCSSQSGHNTVSWYQQALGQGPQFIFQYYREEENGRGNFPPRFSGLQFPNYSSELNVNALELDDSALYLCASTGWDTDTQYFGPGTRLTVL.

This rearrangement joins TRBV7-9 to TRBJ2-5; 7 bases are a match to TRBD1. Germline values: CDR1 SEHNR, CDR2 FQNEAQ (reference sequence). This CDR3 region has 13 residues. V gave up 3 bases and J gave up 3 bases; unmatched junction bases: 1. The CDR3 sequence: CASSLTGKETQYF. For the CDR3, the DNA is TGTGCCAGCAGCTTGACAGGGAAAGAGACCCAGTACTTC.

The V call is TRBV14, the J call TRBJ1-1, with D perhaps matching TRBD1 (6 bases). The CDR3 is made up of 11 amino acids. V was shortened by 4 bases and J by 11 bases, with 11 bases between the two germline ends. Germline V gene data show CDR1 as SGHDN and CDR2 as FVKESK. CDR3 residues: CASSRAGAAFF. In nucleotides, the CDR3 is TGTGCCAGCAGCCGGGCAGGGGCCGCTTTCTTT.

V gene TRBV3-1 (or the pseudogene TRBV3-2) combines with J gene TRBJ2-1; 12 bases are shared with TRBD2. CDR3 length equals 18 residues. Germline V gene lookup returns CDR1 LGHDT and CDR2 YNNKEL (reference sequence). V lost 0 bases, J lost 9 bases, and 12 bases stayed unmatched. The CDR3 spells CASSQDVLAGGPGSEQFF. The CDR3 DNA reads TGTGCCAGCAGCCAAGATGTCCTAGCGGGAGGGCCTGGTAGTGAGCAGTTCTTC.

J is TRBJ2-3 and V is TRBV9; 9 bases map to TRBD2. The CDR3 runs 15 residues. With V trimmed by 4 bases and J by 6 bases, 9 bases remained unmatched. Germline V lookup: CDR1 SGDLS, CDR2 YYNGEE. As DNA, the CDR3 is TGTGCCAGCAGCACACCGGGACTAGCTTCGGATACGCAGTATTTT. It is translated as CASSTPGLASDTQYF.

The chain links TRBV27 to TRBJ1-5; TRBD1 is a possible D gene (6 bases). The CDR3 consists of 14 residues. The V and J ends lost 3 bases and 6 bases respectively, with 12 bases between them. The germline V gene has CDR1 MNHEY and CDR2 SMNVEV (reference sequence). In nucleotides, the CDR3 is TGTGCCAGCAGTTTTCACAGGGCTGGTCAGCCCCAGCATTTT. Translation: CASSFHRAGQPQHF.

J is TRBJ1-6 and V is TRBV27; TRBD1 matches at 9 bases. Germline trimming cut 3 bases from V and 9 bases from J; bases unmatched to any gene: 12. Germline V gene sequence: CDR1 MNHEY, CDR2 SMNVEV (reference sequence). This CDR3 has 17 residues. The CDR3 is CASSFGGPDRGGSPLHF. The CDR3 region has the DNA TGTGCCAGCAGTTTCGGTGGGCCGGACAGGGGTGGTTCACCCCTCCACTTT.

The chain uses TRBV13 and TRBJ2-1; perhaps TRBD1 as D (5 bases). Trimming shortened V by 5 bases and J by 7 bases, and 9 bases separated the two germline ends. Germline V CDR1 and CDR2: PRHDT, FYEKMQ (reference sequence). The CDR3 extends over 12 amino acids. The CDR3 nucleotides read TGTGCCAGCAGCATATCAGGGAATGAGCAGTTCTTC. It translates to CASSISGNEQFF.

The chain recombines TRBV5-4 with TRBJ1-2; TRBD1 aligns across 11 bases. The germline gives CDR1 SGHNT, CDR2 YYREEE (reference sequence). The J segment lost 6 bases and the V segment lost 5 bases, leaving 9 bases of the junction unmatched. CDR3 length equals 15 residues. This CDR3 is CASRYTGTGGHGYTF. The CDR3 DNA is TGTGCCAGCAGATACACCGGGACAGGGGGACATGGCTACACCTTC. The variable domain in full, completed from reference TRBV5-4 and TRBJ1-2, reads ETGVTQSPTHLIKTRGQQVTLRCSSQSGHNTVSWYQQALGQGPQFIFQYYREEENGRGNFPPRFSGLQFPNYSSELNVNALELDDSALYLCASRYTGTGGHGYTFGSGTRLTVV.

The rearrangement joins TRBV5-1 to TRBJ2-3; possible D gene TRBD2, 5 bases. There are 16 residues in the CDR3. The V end lost 3 bases, the J end lost 2 bases, and 16 bases lay between the germline ends. CDR1 SGHRS and CDR2 YFSETQ come from the germline V gene. The CDR3 region is CASSSSVSRATDTQYF. The CDR3, as DNA: TGCGCCAGCAGCTCCTCTGTTTCGCGGGCCACAGATACGCAGTATTTT.

On this clone itself: A read error may account for a junction end that differs from germline. The rearrangement links TRBV7-9 to TRBJ2-1; tentatively, D is TRBD2 (5 bases). The CDR3 has 16 residues. From germline, CDR1 is SEHNR and CDR2 FQNEAQ (reference sequence). This CDR3 is CVSSQTLGGRGNEQFF. The DNA for the CDR3 is TGTGTCAGCAGCCAGACGCTTGGTGGGAGAGGCAATGAGCAGTTCTTC.

The J gene is TRBJ1-2, the V gene TRBV11-2; tentatively, D is TRBD1 (6 bases). The CDR3 extends over 15 amino acids. Germline loops: CDR1 SGHAT, CDR2 FQNNGV. Trimming took off 7 bases at V and 6 bases at J, with 21 bases between the two ends. The chain's CDR3 is CASTDIKDRRNGYTF. The CDR3 DNA reads as TGTGCCAGCACCGACATCAAGGACAGACGGAATGGCTACACCTTC.

The genes are TRBV19 and TRBJ1-3; 7 positions match TRBD1. In germline, CDR1 is LNHDA, CDR2 SQIVND (reference sequence). Trimming took 5 bases from V and 0 from J; bases not matched to a gene: 10. The CDR3 length is 17 residues. The CDR3 is CASSQPGQSISGNTIYF. In DNA, the CDR3 is TGTGCCAGTAGTCAACCGGGACAGAGCATCTCTGGAAACACCATATATTTT.

The chain recombines TRBV5-1 with TRBJ2-3; the D gene is possibly TRBD2 (7 bases). The CDR3 covers 16 residues. The germline V gene has CDR1 SGHRS and CDR2 YFSETQ. Trimming shortened V by 0 bases and J by 3 bases, and 14 bases separated the two germline ends. CDR3 amino acids: CASSLDRGAVTDTQYF. The DNA of the CDR3 is TGCGCCAGCAGCTTGGATCGGGGGGCCGTAACAGATACGCAGTATTTT.

The V gene is TRBV6-5, the J gene TRBJ1-4; 7 bases fit TRBD1. With 5 bases clipped from V and 4 bases from J, the junction kept 7 bases outside the gene matches. Germline assignment: CDR1 MNHEY and CDR2 SVGAGI. The CDR3 is 15 residues long. Here the CDR3 reads CASSPDYRGNEKLFF. The CDR3 coding sequence is TGTGCCAGCAGTCCGGACTACAGGGGTAATGAAAAACTGTTTTTT.

This chain joins TRBV6-1 and TRBJ1-5; perhaps TRBD1 as D (5 bases). The CDR3 covers 19 residues. The V gene's germline CDR1 is MNHNS and CDR2 SASEGT. Trimming took 2 bases from V and 0 from J, leaving 20 bases between them. The CDR3 loop reads CASSEPRPREVSSNQPQHF. The CDR3 DNA follows: TGTGCCAGCAGTGAACCCCGACCCAGGGAGGTTAGTAGCAATCAGCCCCAGCATTTT.

The chain couples TRBV6-6 to TRBJ1-1; TRBD1 is a possible D gene (5 bases). This CDR3 comprises 16 residues. From germline, CDR1 is MNHNY and CDR2 SVGAGI (reference sequence). Trimming pared 5 bases from V and 3 bases from J, leaving 19 bases between. The CDR3 loop reads CASSGGVGVMDTEAFF. In nucleotides, the CDR3 is TGTGCCAGCAGTGGGGGGGTCGGGGTTATGGACACTGAAGCTTTCTTT.

This clone has just a few counts. The chain joins TRBV3-1 (or the pseudogene TRBV3-2) to TRBJ2-7; a possible D gene is TRBD2 (6 bases). CDR1 is LGHDT, CDR2 YNNKEL, per germline (reference sequence). This CDR3 has 14 amino acids. The germline V and J ends were trimmed by 2 bases and 4 bases, with 12 bases remaining between them. The CDR3 loop is CASSQRLAVYEQYF. As DNA, the CDR3 is TGTGCCAGCAGCCAAAGGTTAGCGGTGTACGAGCAGTACTTC.